This TCR beta chain was sequenced for a study of cytomegalovirus exposure and HLA in healthy donors. Study summary: Samples from HLA-typed donors yielded approximately 88 million unique TCRs in an early data release.

The PCR contained 60 Vbeta and 13 Jbeta primers. Profiling relied on immunoSEQ multiplex PCR, and the TCRdb table lists in-frame clones only, not all of them. The sample contains about 160,000 clones, 70% to 90% of which appear only once. V shed 5 bases and J 3 bases; nucleotides not matched to a gene: 13. CDR3 size: 18 residues. CDR1 and CDR2 (germline): LNHDA, SQIVND (reference sequence). This clone appeared a single time. The chain combines TRBV19 with TRBJ2-1, with TRBD2 matching over 10 bases. Sequencing was carried out using PBMCs. This TCR was sampled from a woman under 30 in good health and CMV-seronegative. The CDR3 loop reads CASSGYSSGRSVYNEQFF. The DNA for the CDR3 is TGTGCCAGTAGTGGGTATAGTAGCGGGAGGTCGGTCTACAATGAGCAGTTCTTC.